Sequencing of this T cell receptor (beta chain) was carried out in a study of T cell changes during pregnancy in multiple sclerosis. This CDR3 contains 12 residues. Germline V gene data show CDR1 as LNHDA and CDR2 as SQIVND (reference sequence). V dropped 4 bases and J dropped 3 bases, with 6 bases sitting between them. This table comes from immunoSEQ multiplex PCR, and its TCRdb copy is limited to in-frame clones, with some not included. The table includes about 71,000 clones, more than 90% detected once. Material: peripheral blood, obtained in the third trimester of pregnancy. The receptor was isolated from a female donor with multiple sclerosis, enrolled in a pregnancy study. This chain uses TRBV19 with TRBJ1-1, with D unresolved. CDR3 loop: CASSRRDTEAFF. In DNA form, the CDR3 reads TGTGCCAGTAGTAGGAGGGACACTGAAGCTTTCTTT. The full variable domain, rest sourced from reference TRBV19 and TRBJ1-1, is DGGITQSPKYLFRKEGQNVTLSCEQNLNHDAMYWYRQDPGQGLRLIYYSQIVNDFQKGDIAEGYSVSREKKESFPLTVTSAQKNPTAFYLCASSRRDTEAFFGQGTRLTVV.